The table lists the clone carrying this T cell receptor beta chain with a few counts. Its antigen is still unknown. Time point noted: newly diagnosed GD, antithyroid drugs for less than 3 months. RNA from PBMCs was the source of the TCR library. These data belong to a study of regulatory T cells in long-lasting Graves disease. Study-level background: Freshly diagnosed Graves' patients had used antithyroid drugs for under 3 months.

The TCR beta library used iRepertoire HTBI primers with Arm-PCR amplification of CDR3. TCRdb reanalysed the multiplex PCR reads using MiXCR and keeps one entry per CDR3 protein. The sample consists of 350,000 to 450,000 distinct CDR3 sequences, approximately 15% of them appearing once. Germline V CDR1 and CDR2: LGHDT, YNNKEL (reference sequence). This CDR3 region has 15 residues. Study observations and caveats: Favoring TRBV28, TRBJ1-2 and TRBJ2-5 was a feature seen in persistent disease.

The sample was also reused in another study, on T cells in Graves' hyperthyroidism and ophthalmopathy.

The chain couples TRBV3-1 to TRBJ2-3; 10 positions agree with TRBD2. TRBJ2-1 matches the DNA end more closely, so the J call is doubtful. This TCR came from a woman in her 30s with Graves disease. The material sequenced was peripheral blood mononuclear cells (PBMCs), taken at new diagnosis, from a patient treated with antithyroid drugs. The CDR3 nucleotides read TGTGCCAGCAGCCCGACCGGGACTAGCGTAAGAGAGCAGTTCTTC. Translated: CASSPTGTSVREQFF.